What follows describes a single T cell receptor beta chain. Its antigen is unidentified. The assay was immunoSEQ multiplex PCR, and TCRdb's table has in-frame clones only and misses some. Counted here are 120,000 or so clones, approximately 92% occurring once; the ten biggest clones make up approximately 3.4%. Germline V gene lookup returns CDR1 MNHEY and CDR2 SVGEGT. The CDR3 runs 13 residues. The V segment lost 6 bases and the J segment 4 bases; nucleotides outside the gene matches: 5. The data derive from a study of T cell responses to AZD1222 COVID-19 vaccine. General study results and limits: Across the whole spike, CD4 TCRs peaked at regions 160-218 and 743-854.

The chain links TRBV6-2 or TRBV6-3 to TRBJ1-1; 7 positions agree with TRBD1. This TCR came from an adult in good health. The sequencing here drew on peripheral blood, taken on day 0 of AZD1222 vaccination. In DNA, the CDR3 is TGTGCCAGCAGCCGGACAGGAACCACTGAAGCTTTCTTT. Protein product: CASSRTGTTEAFF.